Below, 11 T cell receptor beta chains from the same sample are listed, as sequenced in a study of shared clonotypes between healthy human individuals. Profiling relied on immunoSEQ multiplex PCR, and the TCRdb table lists in-frame clones only, not all of them. The sample lists 1.5 million to 1.9 million clones, nearly 99% seen once, with roughly 0.45% in the top ten. Sequenced: naive CD4+ T cells sorted from blood. Subset denoted: CD45RA+ positively selected. The receptors come from a man aged 30 to 39 in good health.

This chain uses TRBV4-3 with TRBJ2-7, with 8 bases lining up with TRBD1. V shed 4 bases and J 3 bases; nucleotides not matched to a gene: 5. The CDR3 runs to 14 residues. Germline lookup yields CDR1 LGHNA and CDR2 YSLEER. The CDR3 sequence: CASSRGQVGYEQYF. The CDR3 nucleotides read TGCGCCAGCAGCCGGGGACAGGTGGGCTACGAGCAGTACTTC.

Of note for this clone: Other DNA variants within this sample encode the same CDR3. This rearrangement joins TRBV5-4 to TRBJ1-2; D is perhaps TRBD1 (6 bases). Trimming cost V 0 bases and J 1 base, with 10 bases left between them. The germline CDR1 and CDR2 sequences are SGHNT and YYREEE (reference sequence). The CDR3 length is 15 residues. The DNA of the CDR3 is TGTGCCAGCAGCTTGGCCGGCAGGGGTAACTATGGCTACACCTTC. Translating gives CASSLAGRGNYGYTF.

The count of this clone is one. CDR3 sequence: CSVEGQYKNIQYF. CDR3 sequence (DNA): TGCAGCGTTGAGGGACAGTACAAAAACATTCAGTACTTC. The genes are TRBV29-1 and TRBJ2-4; 7 nucleotides match TRBD1. Germline values: CDR1 SQVTM, CDR2 ANQGSEA. After removal of 3 bases from V and 3 bases from J, the junction contained 2 bases not matched to a gene. The CDR3 totals 13 residues.

The chain has TRBV27 and TRBJ2-7; 10 bases line up with TRBD1. The CDR3 covers 17 residues. V was clipped by 5 bases and J by 6 bases; unmatched bases: 16. CDR1 and CDR2 from the germline V gene are MNHEY and SMNVEV (reference sequence). The CDR3 DNA is TGTGCCAGCAGTCCCAGACAGGGGGCAGGTTTTTTTGCCGAGCAGTACTTC. Translating gives CASSPRQGAGFFAEQYF.

This chain connects TRBV6-1 to TRBJ2-6; D remains ambiguous. With 7 bases removed from V and 4 bases from J, the gap between germline ends came to 5 bases. This CDR3 contains 12 residues. Looked up from germline, CDR1 is MNHNS and CDR2 is SASEGT. DNA of the CDR3: TGTGCCAGCAAGTGGGGGGCCAACGTCCTGACTTTC. As protein: CASKWGANVLTF.

The chain joins TRBV7-8 to TRBJ2-3; D is undetermined. Germline CDR1 SGHVS, CDR2 FQNEAQ. Trimming removed 1 base at V and 2 bases at J, with 7 bases between. This CDR3 contains 14 residues. The CDR3, as DNA: TGTGCCAGCAGCTTAGGTCCAGACACAGATACGCAGTATTTT. This codes for CASSLGPDTDTQYF.

Worth noting for this clone: Its ends do not fully match the called genes, so a read error is possible. V and J are TRBV10-2 and TRBJ1-5; perhaps TRBD1 as D (6 bases). This CDR3 region has 13 residues. Germline CDR1 is WSHSY and CDR2 is SAAADI. The CDR3, as DNA: TGCGCCAGCAGGGAGGAGGGTAGGAGGGGGTTGTATTTT. Its protein product is CASREEGRRGLYF.

The gene calls are TRBV30 and TRBJ1-1; D not certain. This CDR3 spans 12 amino acids. Looked up from germline, CDR1 is GTSNPN and CDR2 is SVGIG (reference sequence). V was trimmed by 5 bases and J by 13 bases, leaving 20 bases between them. The CDR3 sequence is CAWWRAPIGGFF. The CDR3 nucleotides are TGTGCCTGGTGGAGAGCCCCTATTGGCGGTTTCTTT.

The V and J genes are TRBV7-2 and TRBJ2-7; no reliable D call. V lost 6 bases, J lost 6 bases, and 15 bases lay in between. The CDR3 has 13 amino acids. Germline assignment: CDR1 SGHTA and CDR2 FQGNSA. The CDR3 DNA is TGTGCCAGCAGTATACTCGGCGGTGCCGAGCAGTACTTC. As protein: CASSILGGAEQYF.

The chain has TRBV14 and TRBJ1-2; D is ambiguous. Germline CDR1 SGHDN, CDR2 FVKESK. Trimming removed 1 base from V and 8 bases from J, with 11 bases in between. CDR3 length equals 13 residues. CDR3 bases: TGTGCCAGCAGCCAAGCTCTGGGTTCCGGCTACACCTTC. It is translated as CASSQALGSGYTF.

This rearrangement joins TRBV7-2 to TRBJ1-4; D is undetermined. The length of the CDR3 is 13 residues. V was shortened by 2 bases and J by 4 bases, with 5 bases between the two germline ends. CDR1 SGHTA and CDR2 FQGNSA come from the germline V gene. CDR3 nucleotide sequence: TGTGCCAGCAGCTTACAGGTTAATGAAAAACTGTTTTTT. Translated: CASSLQVNEKLFF.